The 3 T cell receptor beta chains in this list originate from one sample, sequenced in a study of T cell responses to AZD1222 COVID-19 vaccine. Method: immunoSEQ multiplex PCR; TCRdb's copy keeps in-frame clones and lacks some. Of about 150,000 clones in the sample, 75% to 85% were seen once. The material sequenced was peripheral blood, taken 28 days after the second dose of the MenACWY control vaccine. All receptors come from an adult who received the MenACWY meningococcal vaccine as a control.

The rearrangement uses TRBV5-1 and TRBJ1-3, with D possibly TRBD1 on 6 matching bases. Trimming removed 1 base from V and 2 bases from J, with 7 bases in between. Germline V gene lookup returns CDR1 SGHRS and CDR2 YFSETQ. There are 14 residues in the CDR3. CDR3 sequence (DNA): TGCGCCAGCAGCTTGACAGGGCCTGGAAACACCATATATTTT. It encodes CASSLTGPGNTIYF.

The V and J genes are TRBV28 and TRBJ1-6; D not resolved. The V gene's germline CDR1 is MDHEN and CDR2 SYDVKM. Trimming pared 0 bases from V and 8 bases from J, leaving 5 bases between. The CDR3 extends over 13 amino acids. CDR3 amino acids: CASSLWGDSPLHF. The CDR3 region has the DNA TGTGCCAGCAGTTTATGGGGAGATTCACCCCTCCACTTT.

V usage is TRBV28 and J usage is TRBJ1-5; D may be TRBD1 (6 bases). The V end lost 7 bases, the J end lost 6 bases, and 10 bases lay between the germline ends. CDR3 length equals 12 residues. CDR1 is MDHEN and CDR2 is SYDVKM in the germline V gene. The CDR3 loop reads CASTGGSQPQHF. The CDR3 DNA is TGTGCCAGCACCGGGGGCAGTCAGCCCCAGCATTTT.